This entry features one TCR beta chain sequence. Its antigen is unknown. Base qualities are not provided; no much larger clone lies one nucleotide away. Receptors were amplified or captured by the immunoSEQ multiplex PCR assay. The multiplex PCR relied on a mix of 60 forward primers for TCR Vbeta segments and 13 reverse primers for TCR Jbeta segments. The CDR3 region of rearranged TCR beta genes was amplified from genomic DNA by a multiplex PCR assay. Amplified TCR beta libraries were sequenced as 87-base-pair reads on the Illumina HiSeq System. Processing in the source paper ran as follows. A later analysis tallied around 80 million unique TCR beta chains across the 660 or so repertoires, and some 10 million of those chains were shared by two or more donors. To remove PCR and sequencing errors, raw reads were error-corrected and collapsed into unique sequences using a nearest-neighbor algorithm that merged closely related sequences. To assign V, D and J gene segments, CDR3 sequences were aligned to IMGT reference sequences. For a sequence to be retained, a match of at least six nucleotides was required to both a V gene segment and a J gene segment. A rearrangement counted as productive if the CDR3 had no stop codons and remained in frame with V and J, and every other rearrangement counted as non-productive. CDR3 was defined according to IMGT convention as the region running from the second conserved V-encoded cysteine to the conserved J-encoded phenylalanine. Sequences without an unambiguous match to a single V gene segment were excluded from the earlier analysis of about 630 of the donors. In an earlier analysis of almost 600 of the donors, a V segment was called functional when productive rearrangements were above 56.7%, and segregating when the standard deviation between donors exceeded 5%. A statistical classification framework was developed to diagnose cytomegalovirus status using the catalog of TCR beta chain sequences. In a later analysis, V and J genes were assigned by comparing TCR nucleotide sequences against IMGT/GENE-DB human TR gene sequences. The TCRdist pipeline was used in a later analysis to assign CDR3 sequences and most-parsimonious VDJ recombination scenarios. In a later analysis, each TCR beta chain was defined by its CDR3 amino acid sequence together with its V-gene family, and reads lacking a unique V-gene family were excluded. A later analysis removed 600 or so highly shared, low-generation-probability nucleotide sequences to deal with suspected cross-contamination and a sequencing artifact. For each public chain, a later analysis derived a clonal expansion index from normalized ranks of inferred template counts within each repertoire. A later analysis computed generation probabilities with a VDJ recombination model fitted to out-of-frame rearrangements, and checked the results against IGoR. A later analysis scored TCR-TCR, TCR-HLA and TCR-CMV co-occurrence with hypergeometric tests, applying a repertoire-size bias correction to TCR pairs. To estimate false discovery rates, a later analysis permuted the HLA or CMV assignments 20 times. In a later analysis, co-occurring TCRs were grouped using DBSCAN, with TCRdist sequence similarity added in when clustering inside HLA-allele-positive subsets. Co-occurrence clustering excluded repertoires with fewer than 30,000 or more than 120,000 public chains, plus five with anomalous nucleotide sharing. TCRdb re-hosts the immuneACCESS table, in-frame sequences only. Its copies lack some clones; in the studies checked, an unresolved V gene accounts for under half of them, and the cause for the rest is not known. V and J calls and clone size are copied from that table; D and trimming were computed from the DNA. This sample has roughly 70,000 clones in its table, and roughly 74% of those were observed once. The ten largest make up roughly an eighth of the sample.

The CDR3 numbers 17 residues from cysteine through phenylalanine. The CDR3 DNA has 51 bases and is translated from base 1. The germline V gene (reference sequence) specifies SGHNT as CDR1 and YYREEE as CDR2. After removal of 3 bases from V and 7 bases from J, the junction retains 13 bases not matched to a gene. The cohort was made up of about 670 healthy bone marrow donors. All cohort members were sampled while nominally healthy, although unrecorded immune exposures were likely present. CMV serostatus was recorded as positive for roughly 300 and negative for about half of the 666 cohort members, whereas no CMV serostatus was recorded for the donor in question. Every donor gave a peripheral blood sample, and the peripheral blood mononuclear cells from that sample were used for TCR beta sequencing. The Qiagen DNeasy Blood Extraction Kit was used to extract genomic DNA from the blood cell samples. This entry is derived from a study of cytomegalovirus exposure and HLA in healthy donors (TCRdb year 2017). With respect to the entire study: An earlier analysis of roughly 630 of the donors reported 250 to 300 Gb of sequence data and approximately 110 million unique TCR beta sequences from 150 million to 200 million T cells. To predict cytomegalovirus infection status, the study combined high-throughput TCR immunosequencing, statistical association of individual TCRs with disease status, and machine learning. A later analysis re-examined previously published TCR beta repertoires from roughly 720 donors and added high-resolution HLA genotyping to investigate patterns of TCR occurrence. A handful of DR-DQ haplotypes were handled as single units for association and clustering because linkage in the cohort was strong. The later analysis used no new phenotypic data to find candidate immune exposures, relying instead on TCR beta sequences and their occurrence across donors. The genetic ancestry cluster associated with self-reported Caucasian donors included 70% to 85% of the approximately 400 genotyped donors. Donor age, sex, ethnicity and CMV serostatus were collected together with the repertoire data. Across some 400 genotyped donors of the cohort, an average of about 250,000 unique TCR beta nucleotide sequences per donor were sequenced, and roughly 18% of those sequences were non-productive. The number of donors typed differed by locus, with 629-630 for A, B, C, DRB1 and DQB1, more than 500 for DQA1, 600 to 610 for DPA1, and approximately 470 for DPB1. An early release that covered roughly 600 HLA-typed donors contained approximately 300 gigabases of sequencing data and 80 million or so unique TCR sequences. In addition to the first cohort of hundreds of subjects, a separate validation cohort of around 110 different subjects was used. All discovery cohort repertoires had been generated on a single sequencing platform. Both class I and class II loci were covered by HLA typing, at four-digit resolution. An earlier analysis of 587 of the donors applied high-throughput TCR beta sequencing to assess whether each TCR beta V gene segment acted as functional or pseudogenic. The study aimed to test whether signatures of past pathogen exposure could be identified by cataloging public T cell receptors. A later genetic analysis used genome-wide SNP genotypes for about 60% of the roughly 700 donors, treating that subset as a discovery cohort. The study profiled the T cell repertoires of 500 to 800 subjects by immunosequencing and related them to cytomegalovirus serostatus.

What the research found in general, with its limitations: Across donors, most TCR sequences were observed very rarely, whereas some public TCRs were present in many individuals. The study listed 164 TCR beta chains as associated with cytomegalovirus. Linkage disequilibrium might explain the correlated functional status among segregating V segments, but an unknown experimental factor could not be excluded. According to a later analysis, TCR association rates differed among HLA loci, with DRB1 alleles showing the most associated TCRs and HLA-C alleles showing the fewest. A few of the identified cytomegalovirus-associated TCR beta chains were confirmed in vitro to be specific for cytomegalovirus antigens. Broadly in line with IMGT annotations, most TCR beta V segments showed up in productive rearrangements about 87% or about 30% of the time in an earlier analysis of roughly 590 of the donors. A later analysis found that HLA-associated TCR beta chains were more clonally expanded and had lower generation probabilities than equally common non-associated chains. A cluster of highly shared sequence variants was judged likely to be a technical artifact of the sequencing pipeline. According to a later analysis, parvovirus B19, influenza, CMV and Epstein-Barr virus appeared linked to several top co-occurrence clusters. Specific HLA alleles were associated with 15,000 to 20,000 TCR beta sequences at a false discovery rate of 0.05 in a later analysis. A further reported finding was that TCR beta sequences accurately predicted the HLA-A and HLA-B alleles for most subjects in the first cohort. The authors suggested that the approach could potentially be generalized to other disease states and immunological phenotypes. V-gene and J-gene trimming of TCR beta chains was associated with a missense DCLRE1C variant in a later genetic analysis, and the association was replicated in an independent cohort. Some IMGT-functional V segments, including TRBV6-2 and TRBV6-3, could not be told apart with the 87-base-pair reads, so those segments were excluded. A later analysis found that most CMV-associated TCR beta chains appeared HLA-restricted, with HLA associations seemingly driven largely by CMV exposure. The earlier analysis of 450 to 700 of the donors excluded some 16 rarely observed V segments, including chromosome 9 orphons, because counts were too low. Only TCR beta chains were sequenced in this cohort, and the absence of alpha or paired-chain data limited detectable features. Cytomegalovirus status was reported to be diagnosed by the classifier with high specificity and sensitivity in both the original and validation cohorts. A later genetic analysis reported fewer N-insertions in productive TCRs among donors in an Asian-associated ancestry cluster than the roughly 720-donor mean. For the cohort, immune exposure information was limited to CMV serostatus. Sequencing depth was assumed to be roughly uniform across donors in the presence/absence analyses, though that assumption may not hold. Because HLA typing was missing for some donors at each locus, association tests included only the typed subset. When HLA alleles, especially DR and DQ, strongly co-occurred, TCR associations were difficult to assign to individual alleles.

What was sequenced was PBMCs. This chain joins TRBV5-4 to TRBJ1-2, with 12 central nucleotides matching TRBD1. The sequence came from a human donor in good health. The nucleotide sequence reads TGTGCCAGCAGCTCGGGGACAGGGGGCCGACATAAGGGTGGCTACACCTTC. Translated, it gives CASSSGTGGRHKGGYTF.